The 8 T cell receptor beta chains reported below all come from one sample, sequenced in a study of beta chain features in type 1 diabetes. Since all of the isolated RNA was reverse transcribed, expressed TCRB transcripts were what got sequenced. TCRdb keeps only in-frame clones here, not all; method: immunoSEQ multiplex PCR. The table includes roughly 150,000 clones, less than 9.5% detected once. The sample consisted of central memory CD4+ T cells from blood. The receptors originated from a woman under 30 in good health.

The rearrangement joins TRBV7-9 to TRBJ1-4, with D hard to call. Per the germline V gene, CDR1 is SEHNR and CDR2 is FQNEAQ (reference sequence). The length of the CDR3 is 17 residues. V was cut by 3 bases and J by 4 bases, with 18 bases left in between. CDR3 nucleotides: TGTGCCAGCAGCTTCTCGTCGCACCGGGGAAATAATGAAAAACTGTTTTTT. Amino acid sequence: CASSFSSHRGNNEKLFF.

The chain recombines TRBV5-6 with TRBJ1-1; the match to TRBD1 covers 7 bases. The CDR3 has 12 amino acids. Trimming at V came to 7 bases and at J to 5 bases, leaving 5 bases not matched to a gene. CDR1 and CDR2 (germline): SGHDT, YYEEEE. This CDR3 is CASRQGRTEAFF. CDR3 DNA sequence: TGTGCCAGCCGACAGGGCCGGACTGAAGCTTTCTTT.

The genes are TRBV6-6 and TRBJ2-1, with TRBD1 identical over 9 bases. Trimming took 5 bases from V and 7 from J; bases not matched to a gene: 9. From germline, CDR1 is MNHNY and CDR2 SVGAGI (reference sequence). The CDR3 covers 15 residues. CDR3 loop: CASSPGQGSGNEQFF. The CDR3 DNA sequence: TGTGCCAGCAGTCCGGGACAGGGAAGTGGGAATGAGCAGTTCTTC.

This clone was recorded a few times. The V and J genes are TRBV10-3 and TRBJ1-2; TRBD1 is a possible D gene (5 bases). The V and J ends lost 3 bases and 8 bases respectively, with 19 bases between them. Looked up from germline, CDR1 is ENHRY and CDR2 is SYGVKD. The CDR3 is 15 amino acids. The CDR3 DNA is TGTGCCATCAGTGATTCGAATCTAAACAGGAGCGGCTACACCTTC. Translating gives CAISDSNLNRSGYTF.

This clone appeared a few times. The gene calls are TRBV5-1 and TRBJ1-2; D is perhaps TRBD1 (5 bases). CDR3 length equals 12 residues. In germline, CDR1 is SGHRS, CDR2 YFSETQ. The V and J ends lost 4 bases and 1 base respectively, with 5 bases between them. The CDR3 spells CASSDSNYGYTF. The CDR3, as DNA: TGCGCCAGCAGCGACAGTAACTATGGCTACACCTTC.

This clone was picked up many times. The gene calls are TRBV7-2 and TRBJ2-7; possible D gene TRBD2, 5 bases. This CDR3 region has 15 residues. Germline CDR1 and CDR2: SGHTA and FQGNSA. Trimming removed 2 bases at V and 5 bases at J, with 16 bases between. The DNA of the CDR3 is TGTGCCAGCAGCTTATGGTTGGGAGCGGAGGACGAGCAGTACTTC. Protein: CASSLWLGAEDEQYF.

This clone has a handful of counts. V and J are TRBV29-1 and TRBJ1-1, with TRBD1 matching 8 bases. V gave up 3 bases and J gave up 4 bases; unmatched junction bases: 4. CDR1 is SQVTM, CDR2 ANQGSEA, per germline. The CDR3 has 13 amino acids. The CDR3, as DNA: TGCAGCGTTGAGGGACAGGCGGGCACTGAAGCTTTCTTT. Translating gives CSVEGQAGTEAFF.

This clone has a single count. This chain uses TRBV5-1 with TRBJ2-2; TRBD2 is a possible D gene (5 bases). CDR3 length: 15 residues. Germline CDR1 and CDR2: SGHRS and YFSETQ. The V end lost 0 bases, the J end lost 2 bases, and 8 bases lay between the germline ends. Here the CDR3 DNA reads TGCGCCAGCAGCTTGGATAGCGCTAACACCGGGGAGCTGTTTTTT. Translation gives CASSLDSANTGELFF.